A selection of T cell receptor beta chains follows, all from one sample in a study of blood T cell repertoires in COVID-19. The method was immunoSEQ multiplex PCR; TCRdb's version includes in-frame clones alone and lacks a portion of them. This table has 180,000 or so clones, approximately 87% appearing once. The material sequenced was peripheral blood. Receptors were obtained from a man aged 35-49 years with active or convalescent COVID-19. CDR3s include the opening cysteine and the closing phenylalanine or tryptophan. D genes are given only for firm matches. Clone size, where shown, is once, few, many, or a class for clones that have expanded.

size	V	D	J	CDR3	DNA
.	TRBV2	TRBD1	TRBJ1-2	CASTRSGTGTYGYTF	TGTGCCAGCACCCGATCTGGGACAGGGACTTATGGCTACACCTTC
.	TRBV4-1	TRBD2	TRBJ2-3	CASSQIAGASDTQYF	TGCGCCAGCAGCCAAATAGCGGGGGCTTCTGATACGCAGTATTTT
.	TRBV7-9	.	TRBJ1-3	CASSLVGGPNTIYF	TGTGCCAGCAGCTTAGTAGGAGGGCCTAACACCATATATTTT
.	TRBV30	.	TRBJ1-4	CAWSTTGTNEKLFF	TGTGCCTGGAGTACGACAGGAACTAATGAAAAACTGTTTTTT
.	TRBV14	.	TRBJ1-3	CASSREIGDTIYF	TGTGCCAGCAGCAGAGAAATCGGGGACACCATATATTTT
.	TRBV3-1/TRBV3-2	.	TRBJ1-2	CASSPKPTGWYGYTF	TGTGCCAGCAGCCCCAAACCTACAGGGTGGTATGGCTACACCTTC
.	TRBV11-3	.	TRBJ2-6	CASSPRGSGANVLTF	TGTGCCAGCAGCCCACGGGGCTCTGGGGCCAACGTCCTGACTTTC
.	TRBV6-5	.	TRBJ1-4	CASRSRGEKLFF	TGTGCCAGCAGAAGTAGGGGGGAAAAACTGTTTTTT
.	TRBV5-4	.	TRBJ1-2	CASSLVGYSKGYTF	TGTGCCAGCAGCTTGGTCGGTTATTCTAAGGGCTACACCTTC
.	TRBV11-2	.	TRBJ1-5	CASSLDLYGVPQHF	TGTGCCAGCAGCTTAGATCTTTACGGGGTGCCCCAGCATTTT
.	TRBV5-4	TRBD1	TRBJ2-5	CASSPRQGALETQYF	TGTGCCAGCAGCCCCCGACAGGGGGCGTTGGAGACCCAGTACTTC
.	TRBV5-1	TRBD2	TRBJ2-2	CASSLGSGGDTGELFF	TGCGCCAGCAGCTTGGGTTCGGGAGGGGACACCGGGGAGCTGTTTTTT
.	TRBV29-1	.	TRBJ2-5	CSGDTRGTQYF	TGCAGCGGTGATACACGGGGTACCCAGTACTTC
.	TRBV7-9	.	TRBJ1-2	CASSFAGNNYGYTF	TGTGCCAGCAGCTTTGCGGGGAACAACTATGGCTACACCTTC
.	TRBV25-1	.	TRBJ1-1	CASSDLGAVEAFF	TGTGCCAGCAGTGACCTGGGGGCGGTTGAAGCTTTCTTT
.	TRBV13	.	TRBJ1-3	CASSSRHSDSGNTIYF	TGTGCCAGCAGCTCCCGACATTCCGACTCTGGAAACACCATATATTTT
few	TRBV24-1	.	TRBJ1-2	CATSDLTGKGYTF	TGTGCCACCAGTGATTTAACAGGGAAGGGCTACACCTTC
.	TRBV9	TRBD1	TRBJ1-2	CASSVVSGGGPGYTF	TGTGCCAGCAGCGTAGTATCAGGGGGCGGGCCTGGCTACACCTTC
.	TRBV7-9	.	TRBJ1-1	CASSLGGLREAFF	TGTGCCAGCAGCTTAGGGGGCTTAAGGGAAGCTTTCTTT
.	TRBV10-3	TRBD2	TRBJ2-3	CAISRTSGGADSTDTQYF	TGTGCCATTTCTCGGACTAGCGGGGGGGCAGATAGCACAGATACGCAGTATTTT
.	TRBV3-1/TRBV3-2	.	TRBJ2-7	CASSQAPGLYEQYF	TGTGCCAGCAGCCAAGCCCCAGGGTTGTACGAGCAGTACTTC
.	TRBV18	TRBD2	TRBJ2-1	CASSPTGRGGYNEQFF	TGTGCCAGCTCACCTACCGGGAGGGGAGGGTACAATGAGCAGTTCTTC
.	TRBV3-1/TRBV3-2	TRBD1	TRBJ1-5	CASSQAGTGNNQPQHF	TGTGCCAGCAGCCAAGCCGGGACAGGGAATAATCAGCCCCAGCATTTT
.	TRBV11-2	TRBD1	TRBJ2-1	CASRPLKDRGTYNEQFF	TGTGCCAGCAGGCCCCTTAAGGACAGGGGGACCTACAATGAGCAGTTCTTC
.	TRBV9	.	TRBJ2-5	CASSVLGGGETQYF	TGTGCCAGCAGCGTATTAGGGGGTGGAGAGACCCAGTACTTC
.	TRBV6-2/TRBV6-3	.	TRBJ2-7	CASSPLLGGDSYEQYF	TGTGCCAGCAGCCCTCTCTTAGGGGGGGACTCCTACGAGCAGTACTTC
.	TRBV7-2	.	TRBJ2-2	CASSLALTRTGELFF	TGTGCCAGCAGCTTAGCTTTGACTCGCACCGGGGAGCTGTTTTTT
few	TRBV6-1	TRBD1	TRBJ1-1	CASSEALDRATEAFF	TGTGCCAGCAGTGAAGCACTAGACAGGGCCACTGAAGCTTTCTTT
.	TRBV9	.	TRBJ2-1	CASSVAGRGTSGNEQFF	TGTGCCAGCAGCGTAGCGGGCAGGGGGACTAGTGGGAATGAGCAGTTCTTC
.	TRBV4-2	.	TRBJ1-5	CASSASVGQPQHF	TGTGCCAGCAGCGCAAGCGTAGGTCAGCCCCAGCATTTT
.	TRBV3-1/TRBV3-2	.	TRBJ1-4	CASRSLGAREKLFF	TGTGCCAGCAGGAGTCTTGGGGCGCGGGAAAAACTGTTTTTT
.	TRBV19	TRBD1	TRBJ1-2	CASRVDGQADYGYTF	TGTGCCAGTCGAGTCGATGGACAGGCAGACTATGGCTACACCTTC
.	TRBV2	.	TRBJ1-2	CASSEGGLNGYTF	TGTGCCAGCAGTGAGGGGGGATTGAATGGCTACACCTTC
.	TRBV2	.	TRBJ2-1	CASSPLYNEQFF	TGTGCCAGCAGTCCCTTATACAATGAGCAGTTCTTC
.	TRBV12-2	.	TRBJ1-5	CASRFSRGKNQPQHF	TGTGCAAGTCGCTTCTCCAGGGGGAAAAATCAGCCCCAGCATTTT
.	TRBV19	TRBD1	TRBJ1-5	CASSLRTGASNQPQHF	TGTGCCAGTAGTCTAAGGACAGGGGCGAGCAATCAGCCCCAGCATTTT
.	TRBV24-1	.	TRBJ1-5	CATSDPVTGSSNQPQHF	TGTGCCACCAGTGATCCCGTAACAGGGAGTAGCAATCAGCCCCAGCATTTT
.	TRBV28	.	TRBJ1-1	CASSFRVETEAFF	TGTGCCAGCAGTTTCAGGGTTGAAACTGAAGCTTTCTTT
.	TRBV3-1/TRBV3-2	.	TRBJ2-2	CASSRLVGTNTGELFF	TGTGCCAGCAGCCGACTAGTGGGGACGAACACCGGGGAGCTGTTTTTT
.	TRBV19	TRBD1	TRBJ2-7	CASSTRDRYYEQYF	TGTGCCAGTAGTACCCGGGACAGGTACTACGAGCAGTACTTC
.	TRBV7-8	.	TRBJ1-1	CASSTTGFSTEAFF	TGTGCCAGCAGCACAACAGGGTTTTCGACTGAAGCTTTCTTT
.	TRBV4-2	.	TRBJ1-2	CASSLKVGGDRYGYTF	TGTGCCAGCAGCCTAAAAGTAGGCGGGGATCGGTATGGCTACACCTTC
.	TRBV4-2	TRBD2	TRBJ2-2	CASSQGYLAGPGELFF	TGTGCCAGCAGCCAAGGATACCTAGCGGGGCCCGGGGAGCTGTTTTTT
.	TRBV9	.	TRBJ2-7	CASSTEGAWEDEQYF	TGTGCCAGCAGCACGGAGGGGGCCTGGGAAGACGAGCAGTACTTC
.	TRBV2	.	TRBJ2-5	CASRGESSRPETQYF	TGTGCCAGCAGGGGAGAAAGTTCTAGACCGGAGACCCAGTACTTC
.	TRBV9	TRBD1	TRBJ2-3	CASSPQGETTSQRWYF	TGTGCCAGCAGCCCTCAGGGGGAGACTACCTCTCAAAGGTGGTATTTT
once	TRBV24-1	TRBD1	TRBJ2-1	CATSDAGTGKKNEQFF	TGTGCCACCAGTGATGCCGGGACAGGGAAGAAAAATGAGCAGTTCTTC
.	TRBV28	.	TRBJ1-4	CASREGTVNEKLFF	TGTGCCAGCAGGGAGGGGACTGTAAATGAAAAACTGTTTTTT
once	TRBV30	.	TRBJ2-3	CAWSGDSPDTQYF	TGTGCCTGGAGCGGGGACTCCCCAGATACGCAGTATTTT
.	TRBV30	.	TRBJ2-5	CAWSVSGETQYF	TGTGCCTGGAGTGTGAGCGGGGAGACCCAGTACTTC
.	TRBV19	TRBD1	TRBJ1-4	CASSPDNRGLTNEKLFF	TGTGCCAGTAGTCCCGATAACAGGGGGTTGACTAATGAAAAACTGTTTTTT